This T cell receptor (beta chain) was captured by sequencing in a study of blood T cell repertoires in COVID-19. The data were produced by immunoSEQ multiplex PCR, yet TCRdb's version contains in-frame clones alone and is incomplete. The sample comprises about 390,000 clones, approximately 90% of which are singletons, and roughly a tenth rests with the top ten. Recovered Cohort 3 donors showed two negative PCRs, clearance, or symptom resolution. Germline CDR1 reads SGHTA; CDR2 reads FQGNSA. The CDR3 length is 15 residues. Trimming removed 5 bases from V and 10 bases from J; junction bases left unmatched: 12.

The chain employs TRBV7-2 and TRBJ1-1, with 11 positions matching TRBD1. The TCR was taken from a woman in her forties or fifties who had recovered from COVID-19. The specimen sequenced was PBMCs or T cells enriched from blood (not recorded which). For the CDR3, the DNA is TGTGCCAGCAGCCCAGAGCCGGGACAGGGGGTCGGAGCTTTCTTT. This translates into CASSPEPGQGVGAFF.